This T cell receptor (beta chain) was found in a study of cytomegalovirus exposure and HLA in healthy donors. General study findings and limits: Presence/absence analysis assumed near-uniform sequencing depth across donors.

Losses at the gene ends were 5 bases for V and 6 bases for J; bases not matched to a gene: 9. The CDR3 is 15 residues long. Germline loops: CDR1 SEHNR, CDR2 FQNEAQ (reference sequence). With regard to this clone: No antigen is known for it.

60 Vbeta and 13 Jbeta primers were used in PCR. The method was immunoSEQ multiplex PCR; TCRdb's version includes in-frame clones alone and lacks a portion of them. The sample has 200,000 to 250,000 clones; 81% are singletons. The receptor was derived from a woman aged 55-70 years in good health and CMV-seropositive. V usage is TRBV7-9 and J usage is TRBJ1-2; TRBD1 aligns across 10 bases. Sequenced sample: PBMCs. CDR3 sequence reads: CASSLPLGQGNGYTF. The CDR3 coding sequence is TGTGCCAGCAGCCTTCCACTGGGACAGGGGAATGGCTACACCTTC.